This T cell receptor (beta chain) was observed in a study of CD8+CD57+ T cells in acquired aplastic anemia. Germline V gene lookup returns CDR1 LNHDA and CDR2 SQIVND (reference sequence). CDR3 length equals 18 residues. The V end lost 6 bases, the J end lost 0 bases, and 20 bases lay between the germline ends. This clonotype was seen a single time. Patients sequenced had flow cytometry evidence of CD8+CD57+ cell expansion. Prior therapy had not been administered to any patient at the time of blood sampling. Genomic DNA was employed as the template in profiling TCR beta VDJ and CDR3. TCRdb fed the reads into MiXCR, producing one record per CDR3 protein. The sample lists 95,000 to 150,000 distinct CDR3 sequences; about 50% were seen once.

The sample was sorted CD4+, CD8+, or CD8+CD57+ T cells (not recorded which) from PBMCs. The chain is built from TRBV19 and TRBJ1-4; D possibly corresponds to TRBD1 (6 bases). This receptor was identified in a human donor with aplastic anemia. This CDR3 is CASRSLTGPGPTNEKLFF. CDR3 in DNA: TGTGCCAGTAGGAGCCTGACAGGACCGGGGCCAACTAATGAAAAACTGTTTTTT.